This TCR beta chain was captured in a study of T-cell reconstitution after alpha-beta-depleted transplantation in children. Unique molecular identifiers were used to barcode this TCRbeta library. TCRdb called the PCR reads again in MiXCR, with one record for every CDR3 protein. The sample yields about 610,000 distinct CDR3 sequences, about 11% seen once. Here the sequenced sample was PBMCs from the stem cell graft donor, taken from the stem cell graft. The clonotype was recovered from a human donor who donated a stem cell graft to a child with acute myeloid leukemia.

CDR3 in DNA: TGTGCCAGCAGCCAGGGCCGACTAGCGTTCAATGAGCAGTTCTTC. This gives the protein CASSQGRLAFNEQFF. The chain uses TRBV14 and TRBJ2-1; 8 bases fit TRBD2. Germline V gene sequence: CDR1 SGHDN, CDR2 FVKESK. This CDR3 has 15 residues. Germline trimming cut 3 bases from V and 6 bases from J; bases unmatched to any gene: 7.